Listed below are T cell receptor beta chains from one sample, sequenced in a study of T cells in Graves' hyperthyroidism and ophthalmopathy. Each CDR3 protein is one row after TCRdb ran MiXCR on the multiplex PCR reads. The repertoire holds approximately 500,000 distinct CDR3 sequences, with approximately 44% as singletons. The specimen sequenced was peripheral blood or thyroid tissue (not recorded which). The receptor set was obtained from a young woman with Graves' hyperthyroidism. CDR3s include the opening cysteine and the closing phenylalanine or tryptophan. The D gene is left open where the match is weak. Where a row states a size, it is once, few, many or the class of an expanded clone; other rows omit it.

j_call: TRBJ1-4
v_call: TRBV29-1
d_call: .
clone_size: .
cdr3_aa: CRFYTGSNEKLFF
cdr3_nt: TGCAGGTTTTACACGGGCAGTAATGAAAAACTGTTTTTT

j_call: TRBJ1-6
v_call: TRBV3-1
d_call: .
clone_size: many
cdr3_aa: CASSQDGGASSPLHF
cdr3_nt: TGTGCCAGCAGCCAAGACGGGGGGGCAAGTTCACCCCTCCACTTT

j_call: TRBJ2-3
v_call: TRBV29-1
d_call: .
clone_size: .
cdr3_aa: CSVRHAGRADTQYF
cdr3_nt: TGCAGCGTGCGGCACGCGGGAAGGGCAGATACGCAGTATTTT

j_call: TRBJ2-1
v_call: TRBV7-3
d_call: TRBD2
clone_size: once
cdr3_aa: CASREGLAGNEQFF
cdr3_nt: TGTGCCAGCAGGGAGGGACTAGCGGGAAATGAGCAGTTCTTC

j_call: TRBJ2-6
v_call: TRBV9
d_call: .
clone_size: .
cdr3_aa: CASSPIDGANVLTF
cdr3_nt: TGTGCCAGCAGCCCTATAGACGGGGCCAACGTCCTGACTTTC

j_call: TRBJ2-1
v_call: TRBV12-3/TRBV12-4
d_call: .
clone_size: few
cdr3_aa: CASSLGFLNEQFF
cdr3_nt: TGTGCCAGCAGTTTAGGATTCCTGAATGAGCAGTTCTTC

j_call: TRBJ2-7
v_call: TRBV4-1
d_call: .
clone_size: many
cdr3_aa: CASSPKGGSSYEQYF
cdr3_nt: TGCGCCAGCAGCCCTAAAGGTGGGAGCTCCTACGAGCAGTACTTC

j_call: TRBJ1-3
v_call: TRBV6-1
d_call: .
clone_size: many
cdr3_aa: CASSEAGSGNTIYF
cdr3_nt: TGTGCCAGCAGTGAAGCAGGGTCCGGAAACACCATATATTTT

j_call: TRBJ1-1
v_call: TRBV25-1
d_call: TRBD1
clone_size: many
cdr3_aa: CASSQGDRLNTEAFF
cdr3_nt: TGTGCCAGCAGTCAGGGGGACAGGCTGAACACTGAAGCTTTCTTT

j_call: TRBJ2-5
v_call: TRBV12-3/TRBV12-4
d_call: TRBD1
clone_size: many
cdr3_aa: CASRGRTGGETQYF
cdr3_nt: TGTGCCAGCAGGGGTCGGACAGGGGGGGAGACCCAGTACTTC

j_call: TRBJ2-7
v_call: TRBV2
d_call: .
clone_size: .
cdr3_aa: CASSSPGHSNYEQYF
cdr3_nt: TGTGCCAGCAGTTCCCCGGGACATTCCAACTACGAGCAGTACTTC

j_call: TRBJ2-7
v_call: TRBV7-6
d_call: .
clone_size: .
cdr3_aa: CASSLGWTYNEQYF
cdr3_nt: TGTGCCAGCAGCTTAGGGTGGACATACAATGAGCAGTACTTC

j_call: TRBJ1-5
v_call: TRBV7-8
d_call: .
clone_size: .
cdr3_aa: CASSPRQGRVGNQPQHF
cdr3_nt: TGTGCCAGCTCACCTCGTCAGGGAAGAGTGGGCAATCAGCCCCAGCATTTT

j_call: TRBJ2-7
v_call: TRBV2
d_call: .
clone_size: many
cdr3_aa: CASSEGQSYEQYF
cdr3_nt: TGTGCCAGCAGTGAGGGTCAGTCCTACGAGCAGTACTTC

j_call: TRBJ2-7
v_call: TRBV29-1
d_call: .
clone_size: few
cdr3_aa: CSVEVPDRAPYEQYF
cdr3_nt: TGCAGCGTTGAAGTCCCGGATAGGGCCCCCTACGAGCAGTACTTC

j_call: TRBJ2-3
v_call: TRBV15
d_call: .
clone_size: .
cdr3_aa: CATSRDPGLADTQYF
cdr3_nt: TGTGCCACCAGCAGAGATCCAGGGTTGGCAGATACGCAGTATTTT

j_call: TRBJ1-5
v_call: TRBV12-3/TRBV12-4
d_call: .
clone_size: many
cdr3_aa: CASSPGSGQPQHF
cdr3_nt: TGTGCCAGCAGCCCGGGGTCGGGTCAGCCCCAGCATTTT

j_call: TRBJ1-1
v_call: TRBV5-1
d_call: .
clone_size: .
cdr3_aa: CASSLVSGWDSAEAFF
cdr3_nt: TGCGCCAGCAGCTTGGTTTCAGGGTGGGATTCTGCTGAAGCTTTCTTT

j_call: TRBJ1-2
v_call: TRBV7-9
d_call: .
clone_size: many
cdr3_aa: CASSLGDGPNYGYTF
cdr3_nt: TGTGCCAGCAGCTTGGGTGACGGGCCTAACTATGGCTACACCTTC

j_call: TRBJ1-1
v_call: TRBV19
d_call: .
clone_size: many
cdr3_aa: CASSRGGYSSPEAFF
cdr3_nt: TGTGCCAGTAGCCGGGGGGGGTATAGTTCGCCTGAAGCTTTCTTT

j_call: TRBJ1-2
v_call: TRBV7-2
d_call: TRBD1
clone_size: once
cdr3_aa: CASSLAWDRVDGYTF
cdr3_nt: TGTGCCAGCAGCTTAGCGTGGGACAGGGTGGATGGCTACACCTTC

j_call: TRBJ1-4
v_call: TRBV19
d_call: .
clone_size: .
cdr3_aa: CASRRGGQIVNEKLFF
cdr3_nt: TGTGCCAGTAGACGGGGAGGACAGATAGTTAATGAAAAACTGTTTTTT

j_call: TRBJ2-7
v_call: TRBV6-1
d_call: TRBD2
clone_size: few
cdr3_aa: CASSEWGGVTNEQYF
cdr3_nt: TGTGCCAGCAGTGAGTGGGGGGGGGTAACAAACGAGCAGTACTTC

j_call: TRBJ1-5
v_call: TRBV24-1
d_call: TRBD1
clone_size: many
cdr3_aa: CATSGGQGSNQPQHF
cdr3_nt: TGTGCCACCAGTGGGGGACAGGGTAGCAATCAGCCCCAGCATTTT

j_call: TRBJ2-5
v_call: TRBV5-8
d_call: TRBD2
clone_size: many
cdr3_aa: CASSLGLAGLQGETQYF
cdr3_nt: TGTGCCAGCAGCCTCGGACTAGCGGGCCTCCAGGGAGAGACCCAGTACTTC

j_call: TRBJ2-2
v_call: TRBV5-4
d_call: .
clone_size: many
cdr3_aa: CATQASRNTGELFF
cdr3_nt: TGTGCCACCCAGGCCTCAAGGAACACCGGGGAGCTGTTTTTT

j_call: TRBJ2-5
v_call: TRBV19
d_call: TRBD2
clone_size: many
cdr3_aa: CASSIGRGSETQYF
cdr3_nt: TGTGCCAGTAGTATAGGACGCGGGAGTGAGACCCAGTACTTC

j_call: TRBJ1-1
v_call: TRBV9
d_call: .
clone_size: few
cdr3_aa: CASRPKASVEAFF
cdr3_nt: TGTGCCAGCAGACCCAAGGCATCAGTTGAAGCTTTCTTT

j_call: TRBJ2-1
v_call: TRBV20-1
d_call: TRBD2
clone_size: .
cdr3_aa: CSARVGLAGVSNEQFF
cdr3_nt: TGCAGTGCTAGAGTTGGGCTAGCGGGAGTGTCAAATGAGCAGTTCTTC

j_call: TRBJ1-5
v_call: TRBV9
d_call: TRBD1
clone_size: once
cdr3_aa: CASSVYRGRNQPQHF
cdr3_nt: TGTGCCAGCAGCGTGTACAGGGGCCGCAATCAGCCCCAGCATTTT